This T cell receptor (beta chain) was sequenced in a study of OX40 agonist ivuxolimab in advanced cancers. General study findings and limits: The study observed clonal expansion of CD4+ and CD8+ blood T cells by week 6 at 0.1 to 3.0 mg/kg. Low normalized clonal expansion also occurred in some nonresponding patients. There were, on average, more expanded clones in CD8+ T cells than in CD4+.

CDR3 length: 18 residues. CDR1 and CDR2 (germline): LGHNA, YSLEER. With 0 bases removed from V and 2 bases from J, the gap between germline ends came to 17 bases. As regards this clone: As yet, its antigen is unknown.

The protocol was immunoSEQ multiplex PCR, while the TCRdb copy is restricted to in-frame clones and leaves out a portion. The table lists under 75,000 clones, about nine tenths of them singletons. This TCR came from an adult with an advanced solid tumor such as melanoma, head and neck, liver or kidney cancer. The J gene is TRBJ2-1, the V gene TRBV4-3; D tentatively reads TRBD1 or TRBD2 (8 bases each). Here the sequenced sample was CD4+ or CD8+ T cells sorted from blood, taken in a trial of the OX40 agonist ivuxolimab. CDR3 in amino acids: CASSQEGVAGQAYNEQFF. CDR3 nucleotides: TGCGCCAGCAGCCAAGAGGGGGTAGCGGGACAGGCCTACAATGAGCAGTTCTTC.